This TCR beta chain was documented in a study of somatic mutations in cytotoxic T cells in rheumatoid arthritis. This CDR3 has 14 amino acids. Trimming shortened V by 5 bases and J by 1 base, and 9 bases separated the two germline ends. Germline V gives CDR1 MGHRA, CDR2 YSYEKL. Repertoires were generated with immunoSEQ multiplex PCR, while TCRdb's copy carries only in-frame clones and drops some. The sample includes approximately 25,000 clones, roughly 70% of them seen just once. This sequence was found in a woman between 18 and 29 years old in good health. This chain connects TRBV4-1 to TRBJ2-1; D remains unclear. Sequenced material: CD8+ T cells sorted from blood. The CDR3 bases are TGCGCCAGCAGCTCCGGTGGATCCTACAATGAGCAGTTCTTC. As protein: CASSSGGSYNEQFF.